This T cell receptor (beta chain) emerged from a study of cytomegalovirus exposure and HLA in healthy donors. About the research overall: Caucasian-associated ancestry cluster membership applied to approximately 84% of nearly 400 genotyped donors. Overall study results and limits: Across HLA loci, a later analysis found differing TCR association rates, with DRB1 most and HLA-C fewest. Later work found most CMV-associated TCR beta chains apparently HLA-restricted. V- and J-gene trimming in TCR beta was tied to a missense DCLRE1C variant by an analysis performed later.

The CDR3 consists of 13 residues. The V gene's germline CDR1 is SGHTA and CDR2 FQGTGA. V gave up 4 bases and J gave up 3 bases, with 9 bases separating them. Comment on this clone: Its antigen is unidentified.

PCR involved 60 Vbeta and 13 Jbeta primers. Profiling relied on immunoSEQ multiplex PCR, and the TCRdb table lists in-frame clones only, not all of them. This table has under 150,000 clones, approximately 85% appearing once. This receptor was obtained from a boy aged 5-17 years in good health and CMV-seronegative. The sample was PBMCs. The V gene is TRBV7-3, the J gene TRBJ1-1; D remains unclear. The CDR3 spells CASSWSEDTEAFF. CDR3 DNA: TGTGCCAGCAGCTGGTCCGAGGACACTGAAGCTTTCTTT. The full variable domain, completed using reference TRBV7-3 and TRBJ1-1, is GAGVSQTPSNKVTEKGKYVELRCDPISGHTALYWYRQSLGQGPEFLIYFQGTGAADDSGLPNDRFFAVRPEGSVSTLKIQRTERGDSAVYLCASSWSEDTEAFFGQGTRLTVV.